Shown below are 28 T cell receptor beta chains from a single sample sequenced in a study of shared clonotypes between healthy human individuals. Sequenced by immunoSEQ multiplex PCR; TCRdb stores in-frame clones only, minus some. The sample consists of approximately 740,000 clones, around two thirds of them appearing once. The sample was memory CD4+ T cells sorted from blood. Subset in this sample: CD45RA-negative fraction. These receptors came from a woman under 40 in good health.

Here the CDR3 reads CASSDQGNRYNEQFF. The DNA for the CDR3 is TGTGCCAGCAGTGACCAGGGAAATAGGTACAATGAGCAGTTCTTC. The rearrangement joins TRBV25-1 to TRBJ2-1, with D possibly matching TRBD1 (5 bases). The CDR3 totals 15 residues. The germline V gene has CDR1 MGHDK and CDR2 SYGVNS. Trimming cost V 3 bases and J 4 bases, with 13 bases left between them. The whole variable domain, remainder taken from reference TRBV25-1 and TRBJ2-1, is EADIYQTPRYLVIGTGKKITLECSQTMGHDKMYWYQQDPGMELHLIHYSYGVNSTEKGDLSSESTVSRIRTEHFPLTLESARPSHTSQYLCASSDQGNRYNEQFFGPGTRLTVL.

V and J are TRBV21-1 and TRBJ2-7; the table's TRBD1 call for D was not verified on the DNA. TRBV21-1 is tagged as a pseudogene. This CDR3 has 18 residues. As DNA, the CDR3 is TGTGCCAGCAGCAACGTGACATTTTGGCGCGTCCATGCCTACGAGCAGTACTTC. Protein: CASSNVTFWRVHAYEQYF.

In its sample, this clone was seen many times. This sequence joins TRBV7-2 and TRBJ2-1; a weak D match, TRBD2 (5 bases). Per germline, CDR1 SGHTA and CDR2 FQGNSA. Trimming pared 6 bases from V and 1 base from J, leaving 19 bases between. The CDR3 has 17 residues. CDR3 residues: CASRALLDSSSYNEQFF. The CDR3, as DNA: TGTGCCAGCAGGGCCCTCCTGGACTCCTCATCCTACAATGAGCAGTTCTTC.

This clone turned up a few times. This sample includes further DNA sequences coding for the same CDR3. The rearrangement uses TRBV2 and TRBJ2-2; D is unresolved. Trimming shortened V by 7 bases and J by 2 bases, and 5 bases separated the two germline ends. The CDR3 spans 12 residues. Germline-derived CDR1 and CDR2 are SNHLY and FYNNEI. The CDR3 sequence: CASKRNTGELFF. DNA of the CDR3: TGTGCCAGCAAGCGAAACACCGGGGAGCTGTTTTTT.

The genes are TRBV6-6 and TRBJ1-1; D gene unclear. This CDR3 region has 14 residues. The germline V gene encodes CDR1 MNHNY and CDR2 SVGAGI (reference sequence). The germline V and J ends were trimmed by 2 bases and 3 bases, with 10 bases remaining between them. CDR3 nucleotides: TGTGCCAGCAGTTACCCCGCGGCCGACACTGAAGCTTTCTTT. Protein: CASSYPAADTEAFF.

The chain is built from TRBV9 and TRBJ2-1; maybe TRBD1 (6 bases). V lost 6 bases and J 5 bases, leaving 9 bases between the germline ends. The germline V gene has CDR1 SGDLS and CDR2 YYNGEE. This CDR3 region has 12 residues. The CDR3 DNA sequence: TGTGCCAGCAACGGACAGAACAATGAGCAGTTCTTC. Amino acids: CASNGQNNEQFF.

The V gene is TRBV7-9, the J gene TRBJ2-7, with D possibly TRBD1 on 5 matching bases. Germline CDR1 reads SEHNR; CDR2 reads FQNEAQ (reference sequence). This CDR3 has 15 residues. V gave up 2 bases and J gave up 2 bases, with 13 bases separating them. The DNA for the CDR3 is TGTGCCAGCAGCTTAACTCGCCAGGGTGCCTACGAGCAGTACTTC. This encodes CASSLTRQGAYEQYF. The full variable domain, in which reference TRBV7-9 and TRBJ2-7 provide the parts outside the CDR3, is DTGVSQNPRHKITKRGQNVTFRCDPISEHNRLYWYRQTLGQGPEFLTYFQNEAQLEKSRLLSDRFSAERPKGSFSTLEIQRTEQGDSAMYLCASSLTRQGAYEQYFGPGTRLTVT.

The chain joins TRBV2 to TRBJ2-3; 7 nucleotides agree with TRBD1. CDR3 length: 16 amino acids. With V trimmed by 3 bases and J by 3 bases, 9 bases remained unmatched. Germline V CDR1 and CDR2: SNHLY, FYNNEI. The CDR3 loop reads CASSERGHRSTDTQYF. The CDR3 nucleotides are TGTGCCAGCAGTGAGAGGGGGCACAGGTCTACAGATACGCAGTATTTT.

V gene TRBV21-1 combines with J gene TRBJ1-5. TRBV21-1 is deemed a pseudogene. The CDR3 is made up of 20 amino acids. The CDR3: CASSKAGRGTRSYSNQPQHF. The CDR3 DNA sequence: TGTGCCAGCAGCAAAGCGGGCCGGGGGACGAGGTCTTATAGCAATCAGCCCCAGCATTTT.

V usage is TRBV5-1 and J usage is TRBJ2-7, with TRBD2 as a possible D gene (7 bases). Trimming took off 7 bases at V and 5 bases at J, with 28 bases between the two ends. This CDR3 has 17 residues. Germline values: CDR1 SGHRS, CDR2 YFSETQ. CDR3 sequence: CASSKGGTRGAGDEQYF. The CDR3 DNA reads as TGCGCCAGCTCTAAGGGGGGCACCAGGGGCGCGGGGGACGAGCAGTACTTC.

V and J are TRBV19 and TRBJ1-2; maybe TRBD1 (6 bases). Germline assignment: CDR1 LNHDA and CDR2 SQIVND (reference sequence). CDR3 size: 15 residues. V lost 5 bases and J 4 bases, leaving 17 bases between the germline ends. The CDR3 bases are TGTGCCAGTAGTCCTCAACCCGACAGGAGCTATGGCTACACCTTC. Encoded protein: CASSPQPDRSYGYTF.

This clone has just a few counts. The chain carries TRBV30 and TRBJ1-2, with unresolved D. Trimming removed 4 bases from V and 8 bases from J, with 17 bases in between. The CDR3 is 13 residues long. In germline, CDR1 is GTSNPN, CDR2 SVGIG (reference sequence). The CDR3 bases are TGTGCCTGGAAAGGATGGAACTTGTGGGGCTACACCTTC. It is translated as CAWKGWNLWGYTF.

DNA of the CDR3: TGTGCCAGTACCGGGGTACTAGCGGGAGGGGGCAATGAGCAGTTCTTC. Translating it yields CASTGVLAGGGNEQFF. The rearrangement links TRBV19 to TRBJ2-1; 13 bases fit TRBD2. J lost 6 bases, V lost 7 bases, and 9 bases had no gene match. The CDR3 spans 16 residues. In germline, CDR1 is LNHDA, CDR2 SQIVND (reference sequence).

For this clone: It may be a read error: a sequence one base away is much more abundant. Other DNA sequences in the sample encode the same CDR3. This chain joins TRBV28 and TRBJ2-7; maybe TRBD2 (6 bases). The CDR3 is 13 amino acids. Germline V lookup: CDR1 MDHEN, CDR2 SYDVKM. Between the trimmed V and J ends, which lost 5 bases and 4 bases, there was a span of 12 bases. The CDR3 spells CASSPARGYEQYF. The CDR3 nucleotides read TGTGCCAGCAGTCCCGCGCGGGGTTACGAGCAGTACTTC. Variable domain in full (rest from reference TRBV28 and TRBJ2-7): DVKVTQSSRYLVKRTGEKVFLECVQDMDHENMFWYRQDPGLGLRLIYFSYDVKMKEKGDIPEGYSVSREKKERFSLILESASTNQTSMYLCASSPARGYEQYFGPGTRLTVT.

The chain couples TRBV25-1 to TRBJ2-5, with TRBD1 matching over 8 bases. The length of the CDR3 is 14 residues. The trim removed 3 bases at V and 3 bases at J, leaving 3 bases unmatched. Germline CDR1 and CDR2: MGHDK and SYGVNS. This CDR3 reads CASSDRQGKETQYF. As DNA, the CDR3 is TGTGCCAGCAGTGATCGACAGGGGAAAGAGACCCAGTACTTC.

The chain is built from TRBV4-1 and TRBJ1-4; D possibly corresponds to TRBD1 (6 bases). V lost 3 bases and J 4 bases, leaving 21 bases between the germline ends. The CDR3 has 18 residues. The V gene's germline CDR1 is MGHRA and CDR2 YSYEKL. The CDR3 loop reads CASSQGRRTGQDNEKLFF. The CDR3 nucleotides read TGCGCCAGCAGCCAGGGAAGGCGAACGGGACAAGATAATGAAAAACTGTTTTTT.

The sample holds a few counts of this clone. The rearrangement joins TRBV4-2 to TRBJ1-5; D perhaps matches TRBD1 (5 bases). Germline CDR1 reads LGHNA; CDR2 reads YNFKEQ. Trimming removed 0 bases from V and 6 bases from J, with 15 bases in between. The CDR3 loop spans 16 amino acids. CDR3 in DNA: TGTGCCAGCAGCCAAGATGACGCGGGGGGAGGTCAGCCCCAGCATTTT. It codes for CASSQDDAGGGQPQHF.

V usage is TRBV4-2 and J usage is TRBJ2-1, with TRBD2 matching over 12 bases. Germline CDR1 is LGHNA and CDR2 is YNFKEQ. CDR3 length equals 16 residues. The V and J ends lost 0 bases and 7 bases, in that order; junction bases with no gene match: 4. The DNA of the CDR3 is TGTGCCAGCAGCCAAGATGGACTAGCGGGAAGTAATGAGCAGTTCTTC. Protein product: CASSQDGLAGSNEQFF.

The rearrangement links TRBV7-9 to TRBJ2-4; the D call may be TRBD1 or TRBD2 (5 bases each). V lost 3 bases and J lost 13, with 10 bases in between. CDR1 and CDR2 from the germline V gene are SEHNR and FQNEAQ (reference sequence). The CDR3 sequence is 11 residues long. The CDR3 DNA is TGTGCCAGCAGCTTGGGGCGGGCACAGTACTTC. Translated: CASSLGRAQYF. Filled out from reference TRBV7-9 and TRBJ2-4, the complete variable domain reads DTGVSQNPRHKITKRGQNVTFRCDPISEHNRLYWYRQTLGQGPEFLTYFQNEAQLEKSRLLSDRFSAERPKGSFSTLEIQRTEQGDSAMYLCASSLGRAQYFGAGTRLSVL.

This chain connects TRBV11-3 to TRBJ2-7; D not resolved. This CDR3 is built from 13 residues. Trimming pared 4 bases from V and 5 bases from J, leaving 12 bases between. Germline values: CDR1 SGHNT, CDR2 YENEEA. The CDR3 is CASSSQPGNEQYF. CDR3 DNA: TGTGCCAGCAGCTCCCAGCCGGGCAACGAGCAGTACTTC. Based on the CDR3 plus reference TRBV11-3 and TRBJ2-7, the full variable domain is EAGVVQSPRYKIIEKKQPVAFWCNPISGHNTLYWYLQNLGQGPELLIRYENEEAVDDSQLPKDRFSAERLKGVDSTLKIQPAELGDSAVYLCASSSQPGNEQYFGPGTRLTVT.

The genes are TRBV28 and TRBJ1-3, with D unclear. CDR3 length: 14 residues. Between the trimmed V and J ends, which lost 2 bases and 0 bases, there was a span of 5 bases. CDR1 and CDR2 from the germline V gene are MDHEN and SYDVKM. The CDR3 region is CASSLLTSGNTIYF. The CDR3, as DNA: TGTGCCAGCAGTTTACTTACCTCTGGAAACACCATATATTTT. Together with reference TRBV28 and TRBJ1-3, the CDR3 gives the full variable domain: DVKVTQSSRYLVKRTGEKVFLECVQDMDHENMFWYRQDPGLGLRLIYFSYDVKMKEKGDIPEGYSVSREKKERFSLILESASTNQTSMYLCASSLLTSGNTIYFGEGSWLTVV.

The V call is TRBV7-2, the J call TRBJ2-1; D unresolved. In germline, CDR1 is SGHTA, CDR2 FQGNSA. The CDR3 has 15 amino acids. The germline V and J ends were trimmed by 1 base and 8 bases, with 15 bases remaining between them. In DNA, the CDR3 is TGTGCCAGCAGCTTAGTCTTCGCTAGTAAGGATGAGCAGTTCTTC. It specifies CASSLVFASKDEQFF.

The CDR3 loop is CASSWGLRLAGAYTGELFF. DNA for the CDR3: TGCGCCAGCAGCTGGGGGTTGAGACTAGCGGGAGCGTACACCGGGGAGCTGTTTTTT. The V and J genes are TRBV5-1 and TRBJ2-2, with 12 bases aligning to TRBD2. V gave up 3 bases and J gave up 3 bases; unmatched junction bases: 12. The CDR3 totals 19 residues. Germline CDR1 reads SGHRS; CDR2 reads YFSETQ. The whole variable domain, remainder taken from reference TRBV5-1 and TRBJ2-2, is KAGVTQTPRYLIKTRGQQVTLSCSPISGHRSVSWYQQTPGQGLQFLFEYFSETQRNKGNFPGRFSGRQFSNSRSEMNVSTLELGDSALYLCASSWGLRLAGAYTGELFFGEGSRLTVL.

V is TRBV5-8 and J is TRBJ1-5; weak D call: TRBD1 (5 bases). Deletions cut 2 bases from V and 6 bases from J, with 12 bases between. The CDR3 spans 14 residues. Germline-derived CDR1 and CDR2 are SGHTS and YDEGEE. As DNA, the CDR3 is TGTGCCAGCAGCTTAGGGGCTCGCTTTCAGCCCCAGCATTTT. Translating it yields CASSLGARFQPQHF.

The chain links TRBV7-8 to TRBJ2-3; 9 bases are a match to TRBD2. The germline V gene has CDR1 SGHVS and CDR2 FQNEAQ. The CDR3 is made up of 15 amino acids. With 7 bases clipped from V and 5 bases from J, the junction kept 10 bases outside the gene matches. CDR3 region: CASTGGAGGGDTQYF. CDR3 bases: TGTGCCAGCACGGGGGGAGCGGGAGGTGGAGATACGCAGTATTTT.

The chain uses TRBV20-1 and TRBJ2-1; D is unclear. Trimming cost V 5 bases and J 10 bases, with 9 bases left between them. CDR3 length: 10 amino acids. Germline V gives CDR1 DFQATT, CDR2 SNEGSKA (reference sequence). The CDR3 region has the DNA TGCAGTGCTGTCGCAAACGAGCAGTTCTTC. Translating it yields CSAVANEQFF.

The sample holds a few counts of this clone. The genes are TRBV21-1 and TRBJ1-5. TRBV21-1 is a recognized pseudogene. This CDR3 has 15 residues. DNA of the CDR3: TGTGCCAGCAGCCCGAAGGACCGACACAATCAGCCCCAGCATTTT. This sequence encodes CASSPKDRHNQPQHF.

The CDR3 sequence: CASSESVQVGRRNTEAFF. The DNA of the CDR3 is TGTGCCAGCAGTGAATCCGTTCAAGTGGGGCGAAGGAACACTGAAGCTTTCTTT. This chain connects TRBV25-1 to TRBJ1-1, with D maybe TRBD1 (5 bases). Trimming took 1 base from V and 1 from J, leaving 19 bases between them. Germline CDR1 MGHDK, CDR2 SYGVNS. The CDR3 length is 18 residues.